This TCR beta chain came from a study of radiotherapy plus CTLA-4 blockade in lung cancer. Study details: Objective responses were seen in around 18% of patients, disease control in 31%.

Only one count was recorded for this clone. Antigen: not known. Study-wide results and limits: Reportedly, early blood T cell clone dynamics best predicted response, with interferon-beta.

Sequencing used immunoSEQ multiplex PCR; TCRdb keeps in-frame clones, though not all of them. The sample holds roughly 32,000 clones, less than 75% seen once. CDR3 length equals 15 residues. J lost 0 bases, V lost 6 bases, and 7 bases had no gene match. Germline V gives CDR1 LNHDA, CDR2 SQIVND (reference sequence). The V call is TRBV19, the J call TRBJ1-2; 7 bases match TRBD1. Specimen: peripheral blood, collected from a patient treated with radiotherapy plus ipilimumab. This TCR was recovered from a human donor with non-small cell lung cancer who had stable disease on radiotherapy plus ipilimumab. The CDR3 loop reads CASRNTGEANYGYTF. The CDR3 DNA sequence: TGTGCCAGTAGGAACACAGGGGAAGCTAACTATGGCTACACCTTC.